The source of this T cell receptor (beta chain) is a study of T cell responses to AZD1222 COVID-19 vaccine. Overall study findings and caveats: Every sample of the repertoires postdated the peak T cell response. Epitopes outside B.1.351 and B.1.1.7 mutated regions reportedly drew nearly half of spike TCRs. Spike-specific TCR breadth and depth rose after two AZD1222 doses. Spike-wide coverage was observed for vaccine-associated CD4 TCRs, with dominant responses at 160-218 and 743-854.

TCRdb keeps only in-frame clones here, not all; method: immunoSEQ multiplex PCR. The profile shows about 120,000 clones, roughly nine tenths of them singletons. Note on this clone: Its cognate antigen is unknown.

CDR3 size: 15 residues. V was clipped by 4 bases and J by 3 bases; unmatched bases: 6. Germline V gene data show CDR1 as LGHNA and CDR2 as YSLEER. This material consisted of peripheral blood, taken on day 0 of AZD1222 vaccination. The TCR originated in an adult in good health. V usage is TRBV4-3 and J usage is TRBJ1-1; 9 nucleotides match TRBD1. Here the CDR3 DNA reads TGCGCCAGCAGCCGCGGGACAGGGTGGGACACTGAAGCTTTCTTT. Its translation is CASSRGTGWDTEAFF.